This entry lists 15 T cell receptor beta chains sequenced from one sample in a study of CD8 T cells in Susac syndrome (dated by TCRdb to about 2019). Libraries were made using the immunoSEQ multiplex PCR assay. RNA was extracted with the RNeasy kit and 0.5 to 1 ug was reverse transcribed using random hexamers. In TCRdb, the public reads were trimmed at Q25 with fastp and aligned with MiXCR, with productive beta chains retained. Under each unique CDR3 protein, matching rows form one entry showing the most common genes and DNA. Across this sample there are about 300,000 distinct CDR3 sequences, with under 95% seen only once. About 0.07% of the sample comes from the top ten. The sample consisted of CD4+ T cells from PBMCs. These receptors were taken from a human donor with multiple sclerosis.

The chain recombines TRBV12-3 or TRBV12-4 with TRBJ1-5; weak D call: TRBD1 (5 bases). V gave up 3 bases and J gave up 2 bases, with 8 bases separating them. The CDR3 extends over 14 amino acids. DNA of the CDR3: TGTGCCAGCAGTTTCGTGACAGGCAATCAGCCCCAGCATTTT. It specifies CASSFVTGNQPQHF.

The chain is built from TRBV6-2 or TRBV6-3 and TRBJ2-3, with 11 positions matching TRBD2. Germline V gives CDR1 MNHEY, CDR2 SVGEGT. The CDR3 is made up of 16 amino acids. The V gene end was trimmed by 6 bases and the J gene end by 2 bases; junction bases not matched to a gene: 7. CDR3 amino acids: CASSHRLAGLTDTQYF. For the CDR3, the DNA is TGTGCCAGCAGCCACCGACTAGCGGGACTCACAGATACGCAGTATTTT.

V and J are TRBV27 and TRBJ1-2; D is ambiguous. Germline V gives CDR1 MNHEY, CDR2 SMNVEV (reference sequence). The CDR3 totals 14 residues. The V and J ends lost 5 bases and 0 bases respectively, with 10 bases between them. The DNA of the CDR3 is TGTGCCAGCAGTCCCAGGAACTCTAACTATGGCTACACCTTC. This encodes CASSPRNSNYGYTF.

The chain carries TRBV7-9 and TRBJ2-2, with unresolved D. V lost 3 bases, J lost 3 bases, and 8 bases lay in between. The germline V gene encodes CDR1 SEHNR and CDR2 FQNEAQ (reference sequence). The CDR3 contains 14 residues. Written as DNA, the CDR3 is TGTGCCAGCAGCTTGGAACTTGACACCGGGGAGCTGTTTTTT. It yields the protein CASSLELDTGELFF.

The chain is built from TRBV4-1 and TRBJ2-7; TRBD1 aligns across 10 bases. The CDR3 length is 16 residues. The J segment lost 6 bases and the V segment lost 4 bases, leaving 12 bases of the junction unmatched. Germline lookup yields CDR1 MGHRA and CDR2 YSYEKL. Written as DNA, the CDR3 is TGCGCCAGCAGCCCTGAACCCTCCGGGACAGGGGTCGAGCAGTACTTC. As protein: CASSPEPSGTGVEQYF.

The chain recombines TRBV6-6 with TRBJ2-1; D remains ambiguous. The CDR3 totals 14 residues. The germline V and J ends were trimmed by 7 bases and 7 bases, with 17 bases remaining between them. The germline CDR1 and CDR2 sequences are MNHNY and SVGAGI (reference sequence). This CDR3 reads CASIYPGSRNEQFF. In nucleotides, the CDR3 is TGTGCCAGCATTTATCCCGGGTCGAGGAATGAGCAGTTCTTC.

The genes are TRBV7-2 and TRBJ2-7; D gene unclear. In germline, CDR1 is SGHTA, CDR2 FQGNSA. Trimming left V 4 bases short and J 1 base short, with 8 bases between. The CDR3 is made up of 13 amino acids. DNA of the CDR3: TGTGCCAGCAGCTCGGGCCCATCCTACGAGCAGTACTTC. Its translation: CASSSGPSYEQYF.

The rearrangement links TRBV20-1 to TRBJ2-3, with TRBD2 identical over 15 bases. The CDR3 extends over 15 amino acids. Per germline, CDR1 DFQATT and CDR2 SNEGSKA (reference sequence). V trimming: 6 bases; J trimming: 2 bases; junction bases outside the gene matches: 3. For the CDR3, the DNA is TGCAGTGCCTGGACTAGCGGGAGGGCCACAGATACGCAGTATTTT. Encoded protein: CSAWTSGRATDTQYF.

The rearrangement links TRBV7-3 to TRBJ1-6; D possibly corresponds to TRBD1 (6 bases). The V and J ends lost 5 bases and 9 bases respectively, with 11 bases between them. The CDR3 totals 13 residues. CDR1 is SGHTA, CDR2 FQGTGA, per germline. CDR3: CASSDTGISPLHF. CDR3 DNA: TGTGCCAGCAGCGACACAGGGATTTCACCCCTCCACTTT.

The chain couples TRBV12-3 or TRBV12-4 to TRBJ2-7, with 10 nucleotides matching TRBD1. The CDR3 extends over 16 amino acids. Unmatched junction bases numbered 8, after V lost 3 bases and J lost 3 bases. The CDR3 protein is CASSFGFRDRGYEQYF. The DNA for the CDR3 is TGTGCCAGCAGTTTTGGGTTCCGGGACAGGGGCTACGAGCAGTACTTC.

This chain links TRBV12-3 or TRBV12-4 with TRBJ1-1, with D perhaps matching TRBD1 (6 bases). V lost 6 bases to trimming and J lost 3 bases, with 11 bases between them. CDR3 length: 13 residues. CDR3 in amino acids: CASRAGEDTEAFF. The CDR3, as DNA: TGTGCCAGCAGGGCAGGGGAGGACACTGAAGCTTTCTTT.

CDR3 sequence reads: CASSNIGGRGLSLIAKNIQYF. The CDR3 DNA reads TGTGCCAGCAGCAACATAGGAGGGCGGGGCCTATCTTTGATAGCCAAAAACATTCAGTACTTC. The chain couples TRBV21-1 to TRBJ2-4; the D call of TRBD2 is as the table states it, not checked on the DNA. TRBV21-1 is a documented pseudogene. This CDR3 is built from 21 residues.

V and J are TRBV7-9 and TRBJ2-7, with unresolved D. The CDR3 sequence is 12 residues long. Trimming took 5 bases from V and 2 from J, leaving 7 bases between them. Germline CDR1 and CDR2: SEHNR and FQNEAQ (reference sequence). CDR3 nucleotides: TGTGCCAGCAGCGGGCCTGCCTACGAGCAGTACTTC. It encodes CASSGPAYEQYF.

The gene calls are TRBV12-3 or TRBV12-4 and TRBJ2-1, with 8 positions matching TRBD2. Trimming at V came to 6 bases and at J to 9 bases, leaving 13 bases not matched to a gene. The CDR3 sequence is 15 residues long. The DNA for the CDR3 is TGTGCCAGCAGCTACCAGAGCGGGGGACGTGGTGAGCAGTTCTTC. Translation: CASSYQSGGRGEQFF.

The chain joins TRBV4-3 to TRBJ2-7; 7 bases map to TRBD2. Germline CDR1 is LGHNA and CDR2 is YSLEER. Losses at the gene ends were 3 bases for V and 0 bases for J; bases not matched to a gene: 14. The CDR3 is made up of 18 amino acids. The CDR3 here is CASSQRHPSGYSSYEQYF. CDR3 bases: TGCGCCAGCAGCCAGCGCCATCCTAGCGGCTACAGCTCCTACGAGCAGTACTTC.